The sequence of this TCR beta chain was determined in a study of blood T cell repertoires in COVID-19. Study as a whole: Researchers got acute and convalescent COVID-19 samples from the United States, Italy and Spain. Sources were T cells, B-cell-depleted T cells, or PBMCs; the material itself was cDNA or gDNA.

In the original processing: Amplification of reference gene primers provided the estimated nucleated cell counts. The data were produced by immunoSEQ multiplex PCR, yet TCRdb's version contains in-frame clones alone and is incomplete. V and J calls and clone size are given by that table; D and trimming were obtained from the DNA. The data contain under 100,000 clones, roughly nine tenths of them seen just once; the ten biggest clones take up just over 5%. Germline lookup yields CDR1 SGHTA and CDR2 FQGNSA. Trimming removed 5 bases at V and 6 bases at J, with 16 bases between. The CDR3 totals 14 residues.

The chain carries TRBV7-2 and TRBJ1-1; TRBD1 is a possible D gene (5 bases). Sequences were obtained from peripheral blood. The TCR originated in a man aged 50-60 years with acute or convalescent COVID-19. CDR3 region: CASSLLFRVPEAFF. DNA for the CDR3: TGTGCCAGCAGCCTACTCTTCAGGGTTCCTGAAGCTTTCTTT.